This T cell receptor (beta chain) derives from a study of T cell repertoires in cytomegalovirus infection. A single record per CDR3 protein comes from TCRdb applying MiXCR to the reads. The sample shows around 100,000 distinct CDR3 sequences, 42% of them seen only once. On this clonotype: Its antigen is not identified. Mismatch with germline at one junction end may stem from a read error.

Germline lookup yields CDR1 SGHVS and CDR2 FNYEAQ. The CDR3 is made up of 13 amino acids. V and J are TRBV7-6 and TRBJ2-1; 8 nucleotides align to TRBD2. The source material was CD8+ T cells from cultured PBMCs, sampled from culture after CMV antigen stimulation. This TCR derives from a human donor in good health (CMV status not recorded). Some clones in this sample may be carry-over from other donors' samples. The CDR3 region is CSSSHGGDNEQFF. The CDR3 bases are TGTTCCAGCAGCCACGGGGGGGACAATGAGCAGTTCTTC.